The source of this T cell receptor beta chain is a study of cytomegalovirus exposure and HLA in healthy donors. Germline CDR1 reads PRHDT; CDR2 reads FYEKMQ (reference sequence). Trimming left V 3 bases short and J 1 base short, with 22 bases between. This CDR3 has 18 amino acids. 13 Jbeta primers and 60 Vbeta primers were used for the PCR. The assay was immunoSEQ multiplex PCR, and TCRdb's table has in-frame clones only and misses some. The table records about 98,000 clones, about 80% of them present only once. This receptor was taken from a man in his 60s in good health and CMV-seropositive. The chain joins TRBV13 to TRBJ2-7, with D possibly matching TRBD1 (5 bases). The sample consisted of PBMCs. The CDR3 DNA follows: TGTGCCAGCAGCTTCCCCATAGCAACGGCAGGGAAATCCTACGAGCAGTACTTC. It translates to CASSFPIATAGKSYEQYF.